Listed below are T cell receptor beta chains from one sample, sequenced in a study of cytomegalovirus exposure and HLA in healthy donors. Here immunoSEQ multiplex PCR was the method, and the copy in TCRdb shows in-frame clones only, minus some. The sample includes under 170,000 clones, 55% to 75% of them seen just once. Specimen: PBMCs. The receptor set was obtained from a woman aged 60-70 years in good health and CMV-seropositive. CDR3s include the opening cysteine and the closing phenylalanine or tryptophan. A D gene is named only where the DNA matches it firmly. The size field is filled for only some rows; it gives once, few, many or a size class.

>TRBD1|TRBV5-1|TRBJ1-4|NA
TGCGCCAGCAGCTTCTCCGGGACAGGGGCTGTTGACGAAAAACTGTTTTTT
CASSFSGTGAVDEKLFF
>TRBD2|TRBV28|TRBJ2-7|NA
TGTGCCAGCAGTACCTCCGGGACTAGCATCCACGAGCAGTACTTC
CASSTSGTSIHEQYF
>TRBD1|TRBV18|TRBJ1-5|NA
TGTGCCAGCTCACCAGAGACAGGGGGTGATCAGCCCCAGCATTTT
CASSPETGGDQPQHF
>NA|TRBV4-2|TRBJ1-5|NA
TGTGCCAGCAGCCAAGACGTGGGGCAGGGATCAAATCAGCCCCAGCATTTT
CASSQDVGQGSNQPQHF
>TRBD1|TRBV27|TRBJ2-1|NA
TGTGCCAGCAGCGGACAGGGGTACAATGAGCAGTTCTTC
CASSGQGYNEQFF
>NA|TRBV19|TRBJ2-2|NA
TGTGCCAGTAGTATAGGAGCCAGGGAACTTGGAGAGCTGTTTTTT
CASSIGARELGELFF
>NA|TRBV5-1|TRBJ2-3|few
TGCGCCAGCAGCTTGGCGACTAGTTCAGATACGCAGTATTTT
CASSLATSSDTQYF
>TRBD2|TRBV4-2|TRBJ2-1|NA
TGTGCCAGCAGCCCTGGACTAGCGGGAGTTGGGGAGCAGTTCTTC
CASSPGLAGVGEQFF
>NA|TRBV5-1|TRBJ1-1|NA
TGCGCCAGCAGCGCCATCACGGGGAACACTGAAGCTTTCTTT
CASSAITGNTEAFF
>NA|TRBV30|TRBJ2-7|once
TGTGCCTGGAGTGTGGACAGCTCCTACGAGCAGTACTTC
CAWSVDSSYEQYF
>NA|TRBV7-3|TRBJ2-2|few
TGTGCCAGCAGCTTACTAGTGAACACCGGGGAGCTGTTTTTT
CASSLLVNTGELFF
>NA|TRBV7-2|TRBJ1-5|few
TGTGCCAGCATCTTAGAGGGAGGCAATCAGCCCCAGCATTTT
CASILEGGNQPQHF
>NA|TRBV9|TRBJ2-1|NA
TGTGCCAGCAGCCCGAAAACGGGGTATGAGCAGTTCTTC
CASSPKTGYEQFF
>NA|TRBV5-8|TRBJ1-4|NA
TGTGCCAGCCCCTCGACAGAATCTAATGAAAAACTGTTTTTT
CASPSTESNEKLFF
>NA|TRBV19|TRBJ1-5|NA
TGTGCCAGCCTGTCAGGGTTCGGTCAGCCCCAGCATTTT
CASLSGFGQPQHF
>TRBD2|TRBV7-2|TRBJ2-3|NA
TGTGCCAGCACCGACTTTGGACAACCCAGCGGGGGGCAGTATTTT
CASTDFGQPSGGQYF
>NA|TRBV30|TRBJ1-2|NA
TGTGCCTGGAGTGTTTTCGTAGGACACAACTATGGCTACACCTTC
CAWSVFVGHNYGYTF
>NA|TRBV9|TRBJ2-7|NA
TGTGCCAGCAGCGTTGACTATTCCTACGAGCAGTACTTC
CASSVDYSYEQYF
>NA|TRBV27|TRBJ2-7|few
TGTGCCAGCAGTCTAACTCCCAGCGGCCTCTACGAGCAGTACTTC
CASSLTPSGLYEQYF
>NA|TRBV13|TRBJ1-1|NA
TGTGCCAGCAGCTTAGGGCAGGCGGGCACTGAAGCTTTCTTT
CASSLGQAGTEAFF
>NA|TRBV19|TRBJ1-5|few
TGTGCCAGTAGTTGGGGAGATAGCAATCAGCCCCAGCATTTT
CASSWGDSNQPQHF
>TRBD1|TRBV27|TRBJ1-2|NA
TGTGCCAGCAGTTTTGGACAGGGGAGCGGCTACACCTTC
CASSFGQGSGYTF
>TRBD1|TRBV29-1|TRBJ1-1|few
TGCAGCGTTGAAGGACAGGGTAATGCTGAAGCTTTCTTT
CSVEGQGNAEAFF